The 17 T cell receptor beta chains below were found in one sample sequenced in a study of T-cell reconstitution after alpha-beta-depleted transplantation in children. Unique molecular identifiers were incorporated when the TCRbeta library was constructed. TCRdb processed the PCR reads anew with MiXCR; each CDR3 protein has one entry. Of around 6,500 distinct CDR3 sequences in the sample, about 10% were seen once. The material sequenced was PBMCs, mostly from graft donor cells, taken 180 days after TCRalphabeta/CD19-depleted stem cell transplant. These receptors all stem from a child younger than two who had a stem cell transplant for acute myeloid leukemia, so the T cells may come from the graft donor.

This clonotype qualifies as medium-sized (0.01 to 0.1%). The chain is built from TRBV12-3 or TRBV12-4 and TRBJ1-1, with 7 nucleotides matching TRBD1. Losses at the gene ends were 3 bases for V and 8 bases for J; bases not matched to a gene: 12. The CDR3 contains 15 residues. The chain's CDR3 is CASSFPDRRTTEAFF. CDR3 in DNA: TGTGCCAGCAGTTTTCCGGACAGGAGAACGACGGAAGCTTTCTTT.

This clonotype is judged medium-sized. J is TRBJ1-2 and V is TRBV28; D not certain. V was shortened by 1 base and J by 10 bases, with 10 bases between the two germline ends. Germline assignment: CDR1 MDHEN and CDR2 SYDVKM. The CDR3 has 12 residues. CDR3 DNA sequence: TGTGCCAGCAGTTTATTGTCGGGCGACTACACCTTC. Translating gives CASSLLSGDYTF.

This clonotype appeared many times. The chain carries TRBV20-1 and TRBJ2-3, with a possible D match to TRBD1 (6 bases). V lost 5 bases and J lost 3, with 12 bases in between. CDR1 is DFQATT and CDR2 is SNEGSKA in the germline V gene (reference sequence). This CDR3 is built from 13 residues. The CDR3 coding sequence is TGCAGTGCTGAGGGGGTGGGGACAGATACGCAGTATTTT. This codes for CSAEGVGTDTQYF.

Sample share makes this clonotype medium-sized. This chain connects TRBV29-1 to TRBJ2-2; possibly TRBD1 or TRBD2 for D (5 bases each). The V end was cut by 7 bases, the J end by 4 bases, with 10 bases between. The CDR3 runs 12 residues. Germline CDR1 SQVTM, CDR2 ANQGSEA. Here the CDR3 reads CSGDRGTGELFF. In DNA, the CDR3 is TGCAGCGGGGACCGGGGCACCGGGGAGCTGTTTTTT.

This clonotype was observed at least ten times. This chain links TRBV5-6 with TRBJ2-7; maybe TRBD2 (5 bases). Germline CDR1 SGHDT, CDR2 YYEEEE. This CDR3 contains 15 residues. V shed 4 bases and J shed 0 bases, with 14 bases lying between them. This chain's CDR3 is CASSPRGLSSYEQYF. The CDR3 DNA follows: TGTGCCAGCAGCCCCCGAGGGCTTAGCTCCTACGAGCAGTACTTC.

This clonotype has a count of ten or more. The CDR3 loop reads CASSLEGGNTGELFF. As DNA, the CDR3 is TGTGCCAGCAGCTTAGAGGGAGGGAACACCGGGGAGCTGTTTTTT. The rearrangement joins TRBV7-6 to TRBJ2-2; D is possibly TRBD2 (6 bases). Per germline, CDR1 SGHVS and CDR2 FNYEAQ. The CDR3 loop spans 15 amino acids. V was clipped by 1 base and J by 1 base, with 7 bases between them.

This clonotype showed up many times. V gene TRBV7-2 combines with J gene TRBJ1-4; TRBD1 might be the D (5 bases). V was shortened by 2 bases and J by 6 bases, with 7 bases between the two germline ends. The V gene's germline CDR1 is SGHTA and CDR2 FQGNSA. The CDR3 is 13 amino acids. CDR3: CASSLRDHEKLFF. The DNA of the CDR3 is TGTGCCAGCAGCTTAAGGGACCATGAAAAACTGTTTTTT.

To note about this clonotype: The junction does not match germline at one end; this may be a read error. J is TRBJ2-3 and V is TRBV20-1; D perhaps matches TRBD1 (6 bases). This CDR3 has 13 amino acids. Germline V gives CDR1 DFQATT, CDR2 SNEGSKA (reference sequence). The CDR3 reads CSAGQGRRDMQYF. The CDR3, as DNA: TGCAGTGCAGGGCAGGGGCGGCGAGATATGCAGTATTTT.

This clonotype was observed at least ten times. Sequence at one end of the junction differs from germline and may be a read error. The chain links TRBV7-7 to TRBJ2-3, with 14 bases matching TRBD2. The germline V gene has CDR1 SSHAT and CDR2 FNYEAQ (reference sequence). The CDR3 has 15 residues. CDR3 sequence reads: CASSLGLAGGDTQYF. Written as DNA, the CDR3 is TGTGCTAGCAGCTTAGGACTAGCGGGAGGAGATACGCAGTATTTT. Filled out from reference TRBV7-7 and TRBJ2-3, the complete variable domain reads GAGVSQSPRYKVTKRGQDVTLRCDPISSHATLYWYQQALGQGPEFLTYFNYEAQPDKSGLPSDRFSAERPEGSISTLTIQRTEQRDSAMYRCASSLGLAGGDTQYFGPGTRLTVL.

This clonotype has a count of ten or more. The genes are TRBV15 and TRBJ1-4; TRBD1 matches at 7 bases. Trimming took 6 bases from V and 8 from J; bases not matched to a gene: 15. The CDR3 loop spans 16 amino acids. CDR1 and CDR2 from the germline V gene are LNHNV and YYDKDF (reference sequence). CDR3 bases: TGTGCCACCAGTCAAGATACCGACAGGGAGGGGGAAAAACTGTTTTTT. It codes for CATSQDTDREGEKLFF.

This clonotype was detected many times. J is TRBJ2-6 and V is TRBV4-3; the match to TRBD2 covers 12 bases. This CDR3 is built from 23 residues. V gave up 3 bases and J gave up 0 bases; unmatched junction bases: 18. The V gene's germline CDR1 is LGHNA and CDR2 YSLEER. CDR3 protein: CASSQAGTSGLSYPYSGANVLTF. As DNA, the CDR3 is TGCGCCAGCAGCCAGGCCGGGACTAGCGGGTTGAGCTACCCCTACTCTGGGGCCAACGTCCTGACTTTC.

This clonotype was seen a single time. The gene calls are TRBV7-9 and TRBJ1-4, with D unresolved. This CDR3 is built from 15 residues. V lost 5 bases to trimming and J lost 8 bases, with 18 bases between them. Looked up from germline, CDR1 is SEHNR and CDR2 is FQNEAQ (reference sequence). The CDR3 protein is CASSIDQVSREKLFF. The CDR3 nucleotides are TGTGCCAGCAGCATAGATCAGGTCTCGAGGGAAAAACTGTTTTTT.

This clonotype was detected ten times or more. CDR3 amino acids: CAWEDVGQGVNEQFF. The CDR3 DNA reads as TGTGCCTGGGAAGACGTAGGACAGGGGGTCAATGAGCAGTTCTTC. The rearrangement joins TRBV30 to TRBJ2-1; 10 bases line up with TRBD1. Germline V gene data show CDR1 as GTSNPN and CDR2 as SVGIG (reference sequence). This CDR3 spans 15 amino acids. The J segment lost 6 bases and the V segment lost 5 bases, leaving 10 bases of the junction unmatched.

The CDR3 sequence is CASKGQAWETQYF. The CDR3 DNA is TGTGCCAGTAAAGGACAGGCCTGGGAGACCCAGTACTTC. This rearrangement joins TRBV28 to TRBJ2-5; 7 bases fit TRBD1. Germline CDR1 MDHEN, CDR2 SYDVKM. J lost 5 bases, V lost 9 bases, and 9 bases had no gene match. The CDR3 sequence is 13 residues long.

This clonotype has a count of ten or more. J is TRBJ2-1 and V is TRBV14; a possible D gene is TRBD1 (6 bases). The CDR3 sequence is 15 residues long. V was clipped by 1 base and J by 6 bases, with 13 bases between them. CDR1 is SGHDN and CDR2 is FVKESK in the germline V gene. CDR3 region: CASSQGVVGGNEQFF. CDR3 sequence (DNA): TGTGCCAGCAGCCAAGGAGTGGTAGGGGGCAATGAGCAGTTCTTC.

This clonotype was counted many times. V usage is TRBV4-2 and J usage is TRBJ2-7, with 7 positions matching TRBD1. The CDR3 sequence is 16 residues long. The V gene's germline CDR1 is LGHNA and CDR2 YNFKEQ. J lost 0 bases, V lost 3 bases, and 8 bases had no gene match. The DNA of the CDR3 is TGTGCCAGCAGCCAGAACCCGGGACAGAGCTCCTACGAGCAGTACTTC. Its translation is CASSQNPGQSSYEQYF.

At least ten counts were recorded for this clonotype. This sequence joins TRBV20-1 and TRBJ2-1; 11 nucleotides match TRBD2. V shed 5 bases, J shed 2 bases, and the junction held 5 bases outside the gene matches. The germline V gene encodes CDR1 DFQATT and CDR2 SNEGSKA (reference sequence). This CDR3 spans 15 amino acids. CDR3 nucleotides: TGCAGTGCTGTTAGCGGGAGGGCCACCTACAATGAGCAGTTCTTC. Its protein product is CSAVSGRATYNEQFF.